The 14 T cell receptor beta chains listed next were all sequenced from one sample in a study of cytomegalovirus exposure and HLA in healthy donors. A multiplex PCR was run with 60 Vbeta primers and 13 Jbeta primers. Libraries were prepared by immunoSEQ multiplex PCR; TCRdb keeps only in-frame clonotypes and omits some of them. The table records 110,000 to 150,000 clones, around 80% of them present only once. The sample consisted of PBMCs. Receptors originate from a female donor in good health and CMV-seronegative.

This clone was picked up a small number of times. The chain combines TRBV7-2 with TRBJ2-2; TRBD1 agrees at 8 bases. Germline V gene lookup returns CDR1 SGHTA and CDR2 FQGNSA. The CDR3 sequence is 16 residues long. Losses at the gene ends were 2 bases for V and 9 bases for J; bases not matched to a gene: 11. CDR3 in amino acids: CASSLRWQGARRELFF. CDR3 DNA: TGTGCCAGCAGCTTAAGGTGGCAGGGGGCTAGACGGGAGCTGTTTTTT.

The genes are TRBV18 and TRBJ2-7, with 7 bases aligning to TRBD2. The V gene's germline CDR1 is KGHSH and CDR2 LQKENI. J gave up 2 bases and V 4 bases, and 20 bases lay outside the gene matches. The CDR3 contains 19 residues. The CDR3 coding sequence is TGTGCCAGCTCACTGAGGGAGGGGAGAGGGTCCCAGATGCCCTACGAGCAGTACTTC. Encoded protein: CASSLREGRGSQMPYEQYF.

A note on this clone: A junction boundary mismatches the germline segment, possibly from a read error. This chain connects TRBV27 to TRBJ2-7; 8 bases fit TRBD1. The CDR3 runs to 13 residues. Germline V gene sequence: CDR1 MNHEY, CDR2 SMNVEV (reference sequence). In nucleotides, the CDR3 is TGTGCGAGCACGAGGACAGGGTTCGGCGAGCAGTACTTC. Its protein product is CASTRTGFGEQYF.

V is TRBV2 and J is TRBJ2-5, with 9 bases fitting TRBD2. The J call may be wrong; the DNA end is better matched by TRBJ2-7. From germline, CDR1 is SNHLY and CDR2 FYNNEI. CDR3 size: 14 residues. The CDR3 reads CASTSGNYPYEQYF. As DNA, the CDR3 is TGTGCCAGCACTAGCGGGAACTACCCCTACGAGCAGTACTTC.

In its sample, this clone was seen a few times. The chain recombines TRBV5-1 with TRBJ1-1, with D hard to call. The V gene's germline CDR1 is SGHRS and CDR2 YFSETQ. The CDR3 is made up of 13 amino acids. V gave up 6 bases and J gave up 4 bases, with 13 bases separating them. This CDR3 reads CASKNFGGTEAFF. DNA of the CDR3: TGCGCCAGCAAAAATTTCGGAGGCACTGAAGCTTTCTTT.

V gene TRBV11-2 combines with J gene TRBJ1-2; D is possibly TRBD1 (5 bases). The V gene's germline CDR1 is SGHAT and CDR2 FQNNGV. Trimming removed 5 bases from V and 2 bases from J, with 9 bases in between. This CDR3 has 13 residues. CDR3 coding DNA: TGTGCCAGCAGCGTAAGGGGAAACTATGGCTACACCTTC. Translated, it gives CASSVRGNYGYTF.

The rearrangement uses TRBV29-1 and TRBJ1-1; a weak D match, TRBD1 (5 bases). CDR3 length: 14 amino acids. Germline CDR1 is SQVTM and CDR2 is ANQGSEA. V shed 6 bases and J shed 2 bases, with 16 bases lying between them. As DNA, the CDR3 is TGCAGCGTGACCCACGGGAGGGGTAACACTGAAGCTTTCTTT. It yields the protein CSVTHGRGNTEAFF.

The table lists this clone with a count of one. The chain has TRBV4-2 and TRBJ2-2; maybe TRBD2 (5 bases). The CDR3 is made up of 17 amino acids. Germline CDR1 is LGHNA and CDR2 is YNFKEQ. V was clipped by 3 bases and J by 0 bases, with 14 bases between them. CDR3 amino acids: CASSQEVPGSNTGELFF. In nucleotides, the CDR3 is TGTGCCAGCAGCCAGGAGGTTCCGGGTTCGAACACCGGGGAGCTGTTTTTT.

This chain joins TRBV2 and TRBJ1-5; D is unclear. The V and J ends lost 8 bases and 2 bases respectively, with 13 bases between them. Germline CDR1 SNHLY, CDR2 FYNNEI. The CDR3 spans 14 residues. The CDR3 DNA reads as TGTGCCAGCGGCCAAGTTAATGGCAATCAGCCCCAGCATTTT. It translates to CASGQVNGNQPQHF. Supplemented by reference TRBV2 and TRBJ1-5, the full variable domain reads EPEVTQTPSHQVTQMGQEVILRCVPISNHLYFYWYRQILGQKVEFLVSFYNNEISEKSEIFDDQFSVERPDGSNFTLKIRSTKLEDSAMYFCASGQVNGNQPQHFGDGTRLSIL.

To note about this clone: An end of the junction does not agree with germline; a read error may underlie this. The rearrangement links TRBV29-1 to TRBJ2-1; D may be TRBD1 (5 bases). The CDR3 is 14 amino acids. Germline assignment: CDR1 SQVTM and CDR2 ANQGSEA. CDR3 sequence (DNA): TGCAGCGTTGGGGGCGAAGTCGGATACAATGAGCGGTTCTTC. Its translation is CSVGGEVGYNERFF.

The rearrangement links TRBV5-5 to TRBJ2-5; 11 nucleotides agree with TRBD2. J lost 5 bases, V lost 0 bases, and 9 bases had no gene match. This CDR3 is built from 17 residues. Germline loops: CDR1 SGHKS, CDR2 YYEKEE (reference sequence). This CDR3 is CASSLALAGGPRETQYF. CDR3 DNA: TGTGCCAGCAGCTTGGCCCTAGCGGGAGGCCCCCGGGAGACCCAGTACTTC.

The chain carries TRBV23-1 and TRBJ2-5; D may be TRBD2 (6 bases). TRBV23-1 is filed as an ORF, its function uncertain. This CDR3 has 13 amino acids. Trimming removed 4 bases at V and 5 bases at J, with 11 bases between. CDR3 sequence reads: CASSPEEGETQYF. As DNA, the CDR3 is TGCGCCAGCAGTCCAGAGGAGGGGGAGACCCAGTACTTC.

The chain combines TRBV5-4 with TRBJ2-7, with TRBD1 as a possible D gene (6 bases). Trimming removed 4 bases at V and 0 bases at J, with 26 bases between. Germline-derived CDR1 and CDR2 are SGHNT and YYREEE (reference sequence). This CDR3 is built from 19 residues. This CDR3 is CASSPGGGKVGRNSYEQYF. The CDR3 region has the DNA TGTGCCAGCAGCCCTGGGGGCGGAAAGGTGGGCCGTAACTCCTACGAGCAGTACTTC. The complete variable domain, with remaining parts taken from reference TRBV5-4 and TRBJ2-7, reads ETGVTQSPTHLIKTRGQQVTLRCSSQSGHNTVSWYQQALGQGPQFIFQYYREEENGRGNFPPRFSGLQFPNYSSELNVNALELDDSALYLCASSPGGGKVGRNSYEQYFGPGTRLTVT.

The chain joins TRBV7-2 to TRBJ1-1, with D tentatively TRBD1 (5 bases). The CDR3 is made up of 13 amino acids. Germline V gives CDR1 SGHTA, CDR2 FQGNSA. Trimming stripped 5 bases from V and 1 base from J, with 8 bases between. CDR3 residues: CASSIGQNTEAFF. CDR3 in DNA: TGTGCCAGCAGCATAGGACAGAACACTGAAGCTTTCTTT. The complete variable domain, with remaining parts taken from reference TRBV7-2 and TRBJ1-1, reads GAGVSQSPSNKVTEKGKDVELRCDPISGHTALYWYRQSLGQGLEFLIYFQGNSAPDKSGLPSDRFSAERTGGSVSTLTIQRTQQEDSAVYLCASSIGQNTEAFFGQGTRLTVV.